These 20 T cell receptor beta chains came from one sample sequenced in a study of shared clonotypes between healthy human individuals. TCRdb's table, derived via immunoSEQ multiplex PCR, lists solely in-frame clones and lacks some. The sample has approximately 2.4 million clones, almost 96% seen once. Sequencing was performed on naive CD4+ T cells sorted from blood. Noted subset: CD45RA+ positively selected. The receptors stem from a young man in good health.

The V and J genes are TRBV6-5 and TRBJ1-2; 11 nucleotides line up with TRBD1. Per germline, CDR1 MNHEY and CDR2 SVGAGI. CDR3 size: 15 residues. Trimming at V came to 4 bases and at J to 8 bases, leaving 9 bases not matched to a gene. The DNA of the CDR3 is TGTGCCAGCAGTTTCAACGGACAGGGGGCTCAGGGCTACACCTTC. Translation: CASSFNGQGAQGYTF.

The chain is built from TRBV27 and TRBJ1-6; D is ambiguous. With 2 bases removed from V and 4 bases from J, the gap between germline ends came to 9 bases. This CDR3 has 15 amino acids. Germline V gene lookup returns CDR1 MNHEY and CDR2 SMNVEV (reference sequence). DNA for the CDR3: TGTGCCAGCAGTTTAAGCCAGCCTTATAATTCACCCCTCCACTTT. Translation: CASSLSQPYNSPLHF.

This clone has a handful of counts. This chain uses TRBV2 with TRBJ2-7; no clear D. The CDR3 is 13 residues long. The germline V and J ends were trimmed by 5 bases and 0 bases, with 8 bases remaining between them. Germline assignment: CDR1 SNHLY and CDR2 FYNNEI. CDR3 protein: CASSSQASYEQYF. In nucleotides, the CDR3 is TGTGCCAGCAGTTCCCAGGCCTCCTACGAGCAGTACTTC.

This clone was recorded only once. This chain joins TRBV10-3 and TRBJ2-7; 8 bases are a match to TRBD2. The CDR3 runs 16 residues. The V gene's germline CDR1 is ENHRY and CDR2 SYGVKD. With V trimmed by 0 bases and J by 2 bases, 6 bases remained unmatched. The CDR3 reads CAISESKERGPYEQYF. The CDR3 DNA follows: TGTGCCATCAGTGAGTCCAAGGAGCGGGGGCCCTACGAGCAGTACTTC.

Concerning this clone itself: At the DNA level, this CDR3 is encoded by other sequences in the same sample as well. V usage is TRBV5-1 and J usage is TRBJ2-7; maybe TRBD1 (5 bases). The germline V gene encodes CDR1 SGHRS and CDR2 YFSETQ. This CDR3 is built from 14 residues. V lost 0 bases and J 2 bases, leaving 9 bases between the germline ends. DNA of the CDR3: TGCGCCAGCAGCTTGGAACAGGCCCCCTACGAGCAGTACTTC. This encodes CASSLEQAPYEQYF.

V and J are TRBV29-1 and TRBJ1-1, with 7 bases that match TRBD1. The germline V gene has CDR1 SQVTM and CDR2 ANQGSEA. Trimming at V came to 6 bases and at J to 0 bases, leaving 7 bases not matched to a gene. The length of the CDR3 is 14 residues. The CDR3 DNA sequence: TGCAGCGTACAGGGGAATCAGATGAACACTGAAGCTTTCTTT. It translates to CSVQGNQMNTEAFF.

The J gene is TRBJ2-1, the V gene TRBV14, with D perhaps matching TRBD2 (5 bases). Trimming took 1 base from V and 13 from J, leaving 17 bases between them. This CDR3 contains 14 residues. Looked up from germline, CDR1 is SGHDN and CDR2 is FVKESK. The CDR3 here is CASSQGEGREPQFF. CDR3 DNA: TGTGCCAGCAGCCAAGGGGAAGGCCGGGAACCACAGTTCTTC.

The J gene is TRBJ2-1, the V gene TRBV18; D may be TRBD2 (6 bases). Germline CDR1 is KGHSH and CDR2 is LQKENI. Trimming took 2 bases from V and 10 from J, leaving 15 bases between them. The CDR3 contains 14 residues. CDR3 coding DNA: TGTGCCAGCTCACCAGGGACTCACGGAAGGGAGCAGTTCTTC. This codes for CASSPGTHGREQFF.

CDR3 nucleotides: TGTGCCAGCAGTGAATCCCTAGGTACACCCCTCCACTTT. The encoded protein is CASSESLGTPLHF. The rearrangement links TRBV6-4 to TRBJ1-6; D gene uncertain. CDR1 is MRHNA and CDR2 is SNTAGT in the germline V gene. The CDR3 has 13 residues. V dropped 3 bases and J dropped 11 bases, with 11 bases sitting between them.

The chain employs TRBV5-1 and TRBJ2-3, with a weak D call TRBD1 (6 bases). Germline CDR1 and CDR2: SGHRS and YFSETQ. Between the trimmed V and J ends, which lost 3 bases and 5 bases, there was a span of 10 bases. This CDR3 is built from 13 residues. The CDR3 nucleotides read TGCGCCAGCAGCTGGCGGACAGAAGATACGCAGTATTTT. It is translated as CASSWRTEDTQYF.

This sequence joins TRBV13 and TRBJ2-5, with D tentatively TRBD2 (7 bases). This CDR3 is built from 15 residues. From germline, CDR1 is PRHDT and CDR2 FYEKMQ (reference sequence). Trimming shortened V by 5 bases and J by 5 bases, and 18 bases separated the two germline ends. The CDR3 loop is CASSLTWGGRETQYF. The CDR3 DNA reads TGTGCCAGCAGCCTGACCTGGGGGGGCAGGGAGACCCAGTACTTC.

The chain combines TRBV6-1 with TRBJ1-6; 7 nucleotides agree with TRBD1. Trimming took 2 bases from V and 10 from J; bases not matched to a gene: 11. Germline V gene sequence: CDR1 MNHNS, CDR2 SASEGT. The CDR3 runs to 16 residues. CDR3 coding DNA: TGTGCCAGCAGTGAATCGGCAGGGGGTTGGGGCTCACCCCTCCACTTT. Residues: CASSESAGGWGSPLHF.

This clone appeared once. The rearrangement uses TRBV11-2 and TRBJ2-5; 8 bases fit TRBD1. V lost 4 bases to trimming and J lost 0 bases; unmatched junction nucleotides: 7. The CDR3 loop spans 16 amino acids. The germline gives CDR1 SGHAT, CDR2 FQNNGV. CDR3 in amino acids: CASSYGQGPYQETQYF. CDR3 DNA: TGTGCCAGCAGCTACGGACAGGGACCCTACCAAGAGACCCAGTACTTC.

The V gene is TRBV2, the J gene TRBJ1-5; D is unclear. The V and J ends lost 8 bases and 0 bases respectively, with 8 bases between them. Per germline, CDR1 SNHLY and CDR2 FYNNEI. The CDR3 extends over 13 amino acids. This CDR3 reads CASVADSNQPQHF. The CDR3 region has the DNA TGTGCCAGCGTGGCAGATAGCAATCAGCCCCAGCATTTT.

The chain links TRBV5-8 to TRBJ1-4, with TRBD1 matching 10 bases. Germline CDR1 SGHTS, CDR2 YDEGEE. The CDR3 is 14 residues long. Germline trimming cut 0 bases from V and 8 bases from J; bases unmatched to any gene: 1. The CDR3 region is CASSLGQGAEKLFF. The DNA of the CDR3 is TGTGCCAGCAGCTTGGGACAGGGGGCCGAAAAACTGTTTTTT. Full variable domain (rest looked up from reference TRBV5-8 and TRBJ1-4): EAGVTQSPTHLIKTRGQQATLRCSPISGHTSVYWYQQALGLGLQFLLWYDEGEERNRGNFPPRFSGRQFPNYSSELNVNALELEDSALYLCASSLGQGAEKLFFGSGTQLSVL.

This clone was found once. CDR3 sequence (DNA): TGTGCCAGCAGACCCCTGGGGGGTTCACCCCTCCACTTT. As protein: CASRPLGGSPLHF. The chain joins TRBV6-6 to TRBJ1-6; a weak D match, TRBD1 (5 bases). The V gene's germline CDR1 is MNHNY and CDR2 SVGAGI (reference sequence). Trimming pared 6 bases from V and 9 bases from J, leaving 12 bases between. The CDR3 runs to 13 residues.

This chain joins TRBV10-1 and TRBJ2-3; D uncertain. Trimming shortened V by 6 bases and J by 2 bases, and 9 bases separated the two germline ends. Germline loops: CDR1 WNHNN, CDR2 SYGVQD (reference sequence). The CDR3 contains 13 residues. This CDR3 is CASSRHLTDTQYF. CDR3 nucleotide sequence: TGCGCCAGCAGCCGACATCTCACAGATACGCAGTATTTT.

As for this clone: A much more abundant neighbour one base away suggests this may be a read error. Other DNA sequences within the sample encode an identical CDR3. The rearrangement joins TRBV7-8 to TRBJ2-7; D ambiguous. The CDR3 has 11 residues. V lost 5 bases and J 2 bases, leaving 4 bases between the germline ends. Germline V gene data show CDR1 as SGHVS and CDR2 as FQNEAQ. The CDR3, as DNA: TGTGCCAGCAGCCCGGCCTACGAGCAGTACTTC. It encodes CASSPAYEQYF. Using reference TRBV7-8 and TRBJ2-7 for the parts outside the CDR3, the full variable domain is GAGVSQSPRYKVAKRGQDVALRCDPISGHVSLFWYQQALGQGPEFLTYFQNEAQLDKSGLPSDRFFAERPEGSVSTLKIQRTQQEDSAVYLCASSPAYEQYFGPGTRLTVT.

This rearrangement joins TRBV15 to TRBJ1-2, with 9 bases lining up with TRBD1. CDR1 is LNHNV, CDR2 YYDKDF, per germline (reference sequence). CDR3 length equals 15 residues. V was clipped by 5 bases and J by 2 bases; unmatched bases: 6. CDR3 sequence (DNA): TGTGCCACCAGCCGTGACAGGGGGGAGAACTATGGCTACACCTTC. It encodes CATSRDRGENYGYTF.

This sequence joins TRBV5-4 and TRBJ2-1; possible D gene TRBD2, 6 bases. CDR1 and CDR2 from the germline V gene are SGHNT and YYREEE (reference sequence). This CDR3 region has 16 residues. V was cut by 0 bases and J by 0 bases, with 10 bases left in between. CDR3 amino acids: CASSLDLASSYNEQFF. CDR3 nucleotide sequence: TGTGCCAGCAGCTTGGATCTAGCGAGCTCCTACAATGAGCAGTTCTTC. Complete variable domain (other parts from reference TRBV5-4 and TRBJ2-1): ETGVTQSPTHLIKTRGQQVTLRCSSQSGHNTVSWYQQALGQGPQFIFQYYREEENGRGNFPPRFSGLQFPNYSSELNVNALELDDSALYLCASSLDLASSYNEQFFGPGTRLTVL.